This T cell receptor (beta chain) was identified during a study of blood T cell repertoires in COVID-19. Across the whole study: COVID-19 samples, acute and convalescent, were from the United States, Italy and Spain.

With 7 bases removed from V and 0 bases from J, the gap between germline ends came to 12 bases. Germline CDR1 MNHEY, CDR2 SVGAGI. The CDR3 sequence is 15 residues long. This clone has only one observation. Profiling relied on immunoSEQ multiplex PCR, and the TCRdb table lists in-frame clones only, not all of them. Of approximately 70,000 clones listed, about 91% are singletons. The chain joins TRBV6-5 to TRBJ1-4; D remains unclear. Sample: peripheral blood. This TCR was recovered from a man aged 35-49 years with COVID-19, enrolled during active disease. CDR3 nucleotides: TGTGCCAGCACTCTCACAACCGCAACTAATGAAAAACTGTTTTTT. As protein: CASTLTTATNEKLFF.